The T cell receptor (beta chain) described here comes from a study of OX40 agonist ivuxolimab in advanced cancers. Germline loops: CDR1 MNHEY, CDR2 SVGAGI. The CDR3 is 15 amino acids. The trim removed 2 bases at V and 5 bases at J, leaving 7 bases unmatched. This table comes from immunoSEQ multiplex PCR, and its TCRdb copy is limited to in-frame clones, with some not included. The repertoire holds about 77,000 clones, with approximately 85% as singletons. This chain uses TRBV6-5 with TRBJ2-5; 8 nucleotides line up with TRBD2. Sample: CD4+ or CD8+ T cells sorted from blood, taken in a trial of the OX40 agonist ivuxolimab. The sequence was collected from an adult with an advanced solid tumor such as melanoma, head and neck, liver or kidney cancer. The CDR3 coding sequence is TGTGCCAGCAGTTACAGCGGGGGACGAGACGAGACCCAGTACTTC. Protein: CASSYSGGRDETQYF.